This T cell receptor beta chain comes out of a study of T cell repertoires in cytomegalovirus infection. Germline V CDR1 and CDR2: MDHEN, SYDVKM. There are 16 residues in the CDR3. The trim removed 5 bases at V and 5 bases at J, leaving 11 bases unmatched. TCRdb fed the reads into MiXCR, producing one record per CDR3 protein. This table holds about 110,000 distinct CDR3 sequences, about 9.4% found once. This clonotype appeared a few times. Its antigen remains unknown. Input material: PBMCs, sequenced either directly or after in vitro stimulation (not recorded which). V and J are TRBV28 and TRBJ2-3, with 9 bases identical to TRBD2. The receptor comes from a human donor in good health (CMV status not recorded). Some clones in this sample may be carry-over from other donors' samples. CDR3 DNA: TGTGCCAGCAGTCCTCCGGGACTAGCACGGATAGATACGCAGTATTTT. It is translated as CASSPPGLARIDTQYF. The entire variable domain, with the rest obtained from reference TRBV28 and TRBJ2-3, is as follows: DVKVTQSSRYLVKRTGEKVFLECVQDMDHENMFWYRQDPGLGLRLIYFSYDVKMKEKGDIPEGYSVSREKKERFSLILESASTNQTSMYLCASSPPGLARIDTQYFGPGTRLTVL.